Presented here are 26 T cell receptor beta chains from one specimen sequenced in a study of Ad26.COV2.S vaccination and SARS-CoV-2 variants. Data came from immunoSEQ multiplex PCR; TCRdb stores just in-frame clones and leaves some out. The sample lists some 250,000 clones; around 89% were seen once. Stated treatment: over 15 received Ad26.COV2.S at low or high dose, single or two shots; 5 received placebo; per-sample allocation not given. Sampling took place 63 days after the first vaccine or placebo injection. The sequencing used peripheral blood, collected in a trial of Ad26.COV2.S vaccine versus placebo. The receptor set was obtained from a person aged 18-65 years who received the Ad26.COV2.S COVID-19 vaccine or a placebo.

This clone was counted once. The CDR3 region is CASSAGTSGAFQETQYF. CDR3 nucleotides: TGTGCCAGCAGCGCCGGGACTAGCGGGGCGTTCCAAGAGACCCAGTACTTC. This chain joins TRBV9 and TRBJ2-5; 13 positions match TRBD2. V lost 3 bases, J lost 1 base, and 6 bases stayed unmatched. The CDR3 totals 17 residues. Germline CDR1 is SGDLS and CDR2 is YYNGEE.

The rearrangement uses TRBV7-2 and TRBJ2-2, with D maybe TRBD2 (6 bases). V lost 9 bases to trimming and J lost 2 bases, with 10 bases between them. CDR3 size: 13 residues. Germline values: CDR1 SGHTA, CDR2 FQGNSA. This CDR3 reads CARGGVNTGELFF. For the CDR3, the DNA is TGTGCCAGGGGCGGGGTAAACACCGGGGAGCTGTTTTTT.

This clone was seen a handful of times. The J gene is TRBJ1-1, the V gene TRBV6-4; D is perhaps TRBD1 (5 bases). CDR1 and CDR2 (germline): MRHNA, SNTAGT. The ends were cut back, 10 bases at V and 3 bases at J, with 15 bases in the middle. The CDR3 runs to 13 residues. The CDR3 DNA follows: TGTGCCACCCCCGGGGGAATATACACTGAAGCTTTCTTT. Amino acid sequence: CATPGGIYTEAFF.

The chain uses TRBV4-3 and TRBJ1-3; 8 nucleotides agree with TRBD1. The junction had 5 bases not matched to a gene; V was cut back by 4 bases and J by 3 bases. Germline loops: CDR1 LGHNA, CDR2 YSLEER. This CDR3 contains 15 residues. This chain's CDR3 is CASSPQGAFGNTIYF. CDR3 in DNA: TGCGCCAGCAGCCCGCAGGGGGCATTTGGAAACACCATATATTTT.

The V gene is TRBV12-5, the J gene TRBJ2-5; no definite D call. The CDR3 sequence is 13 residues long. Trimming cost V 2 bases and J 5 bases, with 9 bases left between them. Looked up from germline, CDR1 is LGHNT and CDR2 is FRNRAP. The CDR3 region has the DNA TGTGCTAGTGGTTTGTCCCTCGGGGAGACCCAGTACTTC. Translating it yields CASGLSLGETQYF.

This chain links TRBV28 with TRBJ1-1; 7 bases match TRBD1. V was pared by 3 bases and J by 7 bases, with 17 bases of the junction left unmatched. This CDR3 spans 17 amino acids. Germline V gene sequence: CDR1 MDHEN, CDR2 SYDVKM. CDR3 DNA: TGTGCCAGCAGTTTGCAAAGAGGTTGGAACAGGGGTAGTGAAGCTTTCTTT. Translated: CASSLQRGWNRGSEAFF.

The chain couples TRBV19 to TRBJ1-2; a possible D gene is TRBD1 (5 bases). The CDR3 has 15 residues. Trimming removed 2 bases at V and 1 base at J, with 11 bases between. Germline CDR1 LNHDA, CDR2 SQIVND (reference sequence). CDR3 protein: CASSIRDGHNYGYTF. The CDR3 nucleotides are TGTGCCAGTAGTATAAGGGACGGACATAACTATGGCTACACCTTC.

V usage is TRBV28 and J usage is TRBJ2-1; 7 bases are shared with TRBD1. The ends lost 5 bases at V and 7 bases at J; junction bases unmatched: 5. This CDR3 comprises 13 residues. Germline-derived CDR1 and CDR2 are MDHEN and SYDVKM. CDR3 loop: CASSIDRVNEQFF. CDR3 nucleotides: TGTGCCAGCAGTATTGACAGGGTAAATGAGCAGTTCTTC.

This sequence joins TRBV4-3 and TRBJ2-3; D ambiguous. Germline CDR1 is LGHNA and CDR2 is YSLEER. The V end lost 3 bases, the J end lost 0 bases, and 13 bases lay between the germline ends. The CDR3 consists of 16 residues. This chain's CDR3 is CASSQETGPSTDTQYF. The DNA of the CDR3 is TGCGCCAGCAGCCAGGAGACTGGTCCGAGCACAGATACGCAGTATTTT.

The chain has TRBV7-9 and TRBJ2-7; no reliable D call. Trimming took 1 base from V and 1 from J, leaving 2 bases between them. The CDR3 has 12 amino acids. The germline gives CDR1 SEHNR, CDR2 FQNEAQ (reference sequence). The CDR3 nucleotides read TGTGCCAGCAGCTTAGAATCCTACGAGCAGTACTTC. Its protein is CASSLESYEQYF. Supplemented by reference TRBV7-9 and TRBJ2-7, the full variable domain reads DTGVSQNPRHKITKRGQNVTFRCDPISEHNRLYWYRQTLGQGPEFLTYFQNEAQLEKSRLLSDRFSAERPKGSFSTLEIQRTEQGDSAMYLCASSLESYEQYFGPGTRLTVT.

The CDR3 bases are TGTGCCACAAGAGGGGACAGGGGAAGCGAGACCCAGTACTTC. It specifies CATRGDRGSETQYF. The V and J genes are TRBV10-3 and TRBJ2-5; 10 bases match TRBD1. This CDR3 is 14 amino acids long. The J segment lost 5 bases and the V segment lost 10 bases, leaving 10 bases of the junction unmatched. Germline CDR1 reads ENHRY; CDR2 reads SYGVKD.

In DNA, the CDR3 is TGTGCCAGCAGTAAACAGGGGCTGGGTACCGGGGAGCTGTTTTTT. It translates to CASSKQGLGTGELFF. V usage is TRBV3-1 (or the pseudogene TRBV3-2) and J usage is TRBJ2-2; 7 nucleotides match TRBD1. The CDR3 is made up of 15 amino acids. The germline gives CDR1 LGHDT, CDR2 YNNKEL (reference sequence). The V and J ends lost 6 bases and 5 bases, in that order; junction bases with no gene match: 9.

This clone was seen only once. The chain employs TRBV6-5 and TRBJ2-5; 7 bases align to TRBD1. With V trimmed by 6 bases and J by 4 bases, 11 bases remained unmatched. CDR3 length: 15 residues. Germline CDR1 reads MNHEY; CDR2 reads SVGAGI. The CDR3 region has the DNA TGTGCCAGCAGGATAGACAGGGTCGGGGTAGAGACCCAGTACTTC. Translating gives CASRIDRVGVETQYF.

The chain has TRBV13 and TRBJ2-7; D is ambiguous. The CDR3 runs to 13 residues. V lost 4 bases, J lost 1 base, and 8 bases lay in between. Germline V gene lookup returns CDR1 PRHDT and CDR2 FYEKMQ (reference sequence). The CDR3 protein is CASSSQRSYEQYF. The CDR3 DNA reads as TGTGCCAGCAGCTCCCAAAGGTCCTACGAGCAGTACTTC.

V gene TRBV6-5 combines with J gene TRBJ2-5, with TRBD2 identical over 7 bases. Unmatched junction bases numbered 5, after V lost 0 bases and J lost 1 base. The CDR3 has 16 amino acids. The germline CDR1 and CDR2 sequences are MNHEY and SVGAGI. This chain's CDR3 is CASSYSGRASQETQYF. The CDR3 nucleotides are TGTGCCAGCAGTTACTCAGGGAGGGCCTCCCAAGAGACCCAGTACTTC.

This chain links TRBV19 with TRBJ1-4; 10 bases fit TRBD1. V dropped 5 bases and J dropped 7; count of bases not matched to a gene: 10. CDR1 LNHDA and CDR2 SQIVND come from the germline V gene (reference sequence). The CDR3 totals 16 residues. The CDR3 is CASSFRDRGSGEKLFF. CDR3 coding DNA: TGTGCCAGTAGTTTCCGGGACAGGGGTTCTGGTGAAAAACTGTTTTTT.

This clone was recorded once. The V and J genes are TRBV9 and TRBJ2-7; weak D call: TRBD1 (5 bases). The CDR3 loop spans 13 amino acids. Germline V gene sequence: CDR1 SGDLS, CDR2 YYNGEE. Trimming removed 7 bases at V and 3 bases at J, with 14 bases between. The CDR3 sequence is CASGKDIFYEQYF. As DNA, the CDR3 is TGTGCCAGCGGTAAGGACATCTTCTACGAGCAGTACTTC.

The chain couples TRBV5-1 to TRBJ2-3; 7 bases are shared with TRBD1. From germline, CDR1 is SGHRS and CDR2 YFSETQ. Losses at the gene ends were 2 bases for V and 3 bases for J; bases not matched to a gene: 12. The CDR3 covers 17 residues. The CDR3 reads CASSLRGDSLITDTQYF. The DNA for the CDR3 is TGCGCCAGCAGCTTACGAGGGGACAGTTTAATAACAGATACGCAGTATTTT.

Ten or more counts support this clone. This chain connects TRBV3-1 (or the pseudogene TRBV3-2) to TRBJ1-2; D possibly corresponds to TRBD1 (5 bases). The V end lost 3 bases, the J end lost 5 bases, and 13 bases lay between the germline ends. The germline CDR1 and CDR2 sequences are LGHDT and YNNKEL (reference sequence). CDR3 length: 14 residues. The CDR3 region is CASSHSRTPYGYTF. CDR3 sequence (DNA): TGTGCCAGCAGCCACTCCCGGACACCTTATGGCTACACCTTC.

The CDR3: CASSYALAEQYF. DNA for the CDR3: TGTGCCAGCAGTTACGCGCTCGCCGAGCAGTACTTC. V usage is TRBV6-2 or TRBV6-3 and J usage is TRBJ2-7; D is undetermined. V was trimmed by 2 bases and J by 6 bases, leaving 8 bases between them. This CDR3 has 12 residues. In germline, CDR1 is MNHEY, CDR2 SVGEGT.

The chain employs TRBV9 and TRBJ1-4; D unclear. This CDR3 spans 15 amino acids. Germline loops: CDR1 SGDLS, CDR2 YYNGEE. Trimming cost V 0 bases and J 8 bases, with 14 bases left between them. The CDR3 DNA follows: TGTGCCAGCAGCGTAGGACCGGTCGTTGAGGAAAAACTGTTTTTT. Its translation: CASSVGPVVEEKLFF.

The rearrangement joins TRBV6-5 to TRBJ2-5; TRBD2 is a possible D gene (6 bases). CDR1 and CDR2 (germline): MNHEY, SVGAGI. The CDR3 extends over 14 amino acids. V lost 4 bases and J 1 base, leaving 10 bases between the germline ends. The CDR3 loop reads CASSFFSGQETQYF. The CDR3 nucleotides read TGTGCCAGCAGTTTCTTTAGCGGCCAAGAGACCCAGTACTTC.

The V call is TRBV28, the J call TRBJ2-7; weak D call: TRBD2 (7 bases). V was shortened by 6 bases and J by 3 bases, with 15 bases between the two germline ends. The CDR3 consists of 14 residues. CDR1 is MDHEN, CDR2 SYDVKM, per germline. The CDR3 region is CASRTWGGGYEQYF. The CDR3, as DNA: TGTGCCAGCAGGACCTGGGGAGGGGGCTACGAGCAGTACTTC.

The V and J genes are TRBV15 and TRBJ1-5; weak D call: TRBD1 (5 bases). Deletions cut 7 bases from V and 7 bases from J, with 20 bases between. The CDR3 loop spans 15 amino acids. Germline CDR1 LNHNV, CDR2 YYDKDF (reference sequence). CDR3 bases: TGTGCCACCACGCAAGGGCTCAGGGATCAGCAGCCCCAGCATTTT. Translating it yields CATTQGLRDQQPQHF. Combining the CDR3 with reference TRBV15 and TRBJ1-5 gives the whole variable domain DAMVIQNPRYQVTQFGKPVTLSCSQTLNHNVMYWYQQKSSQAPKLLFHYYDKDFNNEADTPDNFQSRRPNTSFCFLDIRSPGLGDTAMYLCATTQGLRDQQPQHFGDGTRLSIL.

This chain connects TRBV11-2 to TRBJ2-7; 12 bases match TRBD2. With 5 bases clipped from V and 2 bases from J, the junction kept 4 bases outside the gene matches. Germline V CDR1 and CDR2: SGHAT, FQNNGV. This CDR3 is 15 amino acids long. CDR3 protein: CASSRLAGVTYEQYF. CDR3 sequence (DNA): TGTGCCAGCAGCCGACTAGCGGGGGTCACCTACGAGCAGTACTTC. Drawing the rest from reference TRBV11-2 and TRBJ2-7, the complete variable domain is EAGVAQSPRYKIIEKRQSVAFWCNPISGHATLYWYQQILGQGPKLLIQFQNNGVVDDSQLPKDRFSAERLKGVDSTLKIQPAKLEDSAVYLCASSRLAGVTYEQYFGPGTRLTVT.

V and J are TRBV4-1 and TRBJ2-3, with 7 bases identical to TRBD2. The CDR3 has 19 amino acids. After removal of 1 base from V and 0 bases from J, the junction contained 13 bases not matched to a gene. CDR1 and CDR2 from the germline V gene are MGHRA and YSYEKL. The CDR3 reads CASSQAPGGGRSSTDTQYF. The CDR3 DNA is TGCGCCAGCAGCCAAGCCCCTGGCGGGGGACGGTCTAGCACAGATACGCAGTATTTT.